Shown below are 11 T cell receptor beta chains from a single sample sequenced in a study of blood T cell repertoires in COVID-19 (dated by TCRdb to 2019 to 2021). To prepare the library, the immunoSEQ multiplex PCR assay was applied. TCRdb took this table from immuneACCESS and kept in-frame rearrangements with V and J called. Such tables lack part of the clones; where checked against another copy, unresolved V genes explain under half of the gap, and the rest is unexplained. The sample records 87,000 or so clones, approximately 86% of which are singletons. Roughly 3% of the sample goes to the ten largest clones. Sample: peripheral blood. The receptors were sampled from a woman older than 75 with COVID-19, enrolled during active disease.

The rearrangement uses TRBV19 and TRBJ1-2; D not certain. Germline V gives CDR1 LNHDA, CDR2 SQIVND (reference sequence). Deletions cut 6 bases from V and 4 bases from J, with 18 bases between. The CDR3 is 15 amino acids. CDR3 in amino acids: CASSREEGGSYGYTF. CDR3 sequence (DNA): TGTGCCAGTAGCAGAGAAGAGGGCGGTAGCTATGGCTACACCTTC.

This sequence joins TRBV24-1 and TRBJ1-2; no clear D gene. CDR1 and CDR2 (germline): KGHDR, SFDVKD. The CDR3 sequence is 14 residues long. V dropped 4 bases and J dropped 3 bases, with 11 bases sitting between them. The CDR3 is CATSDRDGDYGYTF. The CDR3 DNA is TGTGCCACCAGTGACCGCGACGGAGACTATGGCTACACCTTC.

This rearrangement joins TRBV27 to TRBJ2-7; possible D gene TRBD1, 6 bases. CDR1 is MNHEY, CDR2 SMNVEV, per germline (reference sequence). V lost 2 bases, J lost 0 bases, and 11 bases lay in between. The CDR3 covers 15 residues. The CDR3 bases are TGTGCCAGCAGTTTAACTTGGGACAACTCCTACGAGCAGTACTTC. Its protein product is CASSLTWDNSYEQYF.

This clone was seen only once. This chain connects TRBV24-1 to TRBJ2-1, with TRBD2 as a possible D gene (6 bases). The V gene's germline CDR1 is KGHDR and CDR2 SFDVKD. This CDR3 comprises 14 residues. Trimming left V 4 bases short and J 7 bases short, with 13 bases between. CDR3 protein: CATSEPGAGNEQFF. Written as DNA, the CDR3 is TGTGCCACCAGTGAACCTGGGGCGGGGAATGAGCAGTTCTTC.

V gene TRBV19 combines with J gene TRBJ2-3; TRBD1 aligns across 9 bases. The CDR3 sequence is 15 residues long. V shed 7 bases, J shed 1 base, and the junction held 6 bases outside the gene matches. Germline-derived CDR1 and CDR2 are LNHDA and SQIVND (reference sequence). The CDR3 DNA reads TGTGCCAGTAAAAAGACAGGGGGAGGCACAGATACGCAGTATTTT. Protein: CASKKTGGGTDTQYF.

V is TRBV6-5 and J is TRBJ1-4; unclear D gene. CDR3 length equals 14 residues. The V end was cut by 8 bases, the J end by 0 bases, with 10 bases between. CDR1 is MNHEY, CDR2 SVGAGI, per germline. CDR3 nucleotide sequence: TGTGCCAGCGCCGGGTCTGCAACTAATGAAAAACTGTTTTTT. Translating gives CASAGSATNEKLFF.

This clone was counted once. This chain uses TRBV6-4 with TRBJ1-3, with 8 bases lining up with TRBD1. The trim removed 9 bases at V and 4 bases at J, leaving 11 bases unmatched. Germline V gene data show CDR1 as MRHNA and CDR2 as SNTAGT. There are 15 residues in the CDR3. CDR3 nucleotides: TGTGCCAGTATGGACAGGGCATTAGGGGGAAACACCATATATTTT. It is translated as CASMDRALGGNTIYF.

The rearrangement joins TRBV5-1 to TRBJ2-5, with a weak D call TRBD2 (5 bases). Looked up from germline, CDR1 is SGHRS and CDR2 is YFSETQ. The CDR3 contains 13 residues. V was cut by 4 bases and J by 2 bases, with 9 bases left in between. CDR3 DNA: TGCGCCAGCAGCCCGACTACGCAAGAGACCCAGTACTTC. This sequence encodes CASSPTTQETQYF.

The rearrangement links TRBV7-9 to TRBJ2-1; a possible D gene is TRBD2 (6 bases). Germline V gene data show CDR1 as SEHNR and CDR2 as FQNEAQ (reference sequence). This CDR3 spans 18 amino acids. Trimming cost V 5 bases and J 7 bases, with 27 bases left between them. CDR3 protein: CASSLKGLQNYLTNEQFF. The CDR3 coding sequence is TGTGCCAGCAGCCTAAAGGGACTCCAAAACTACCTTACAAATGAGCAGTTCTTC.

The J gene is TRBJ2-1, the V gene TRBV2, with D perhaps matching TRBD1 (6 bases). The CDR3 has 14 residues. The V end lost 10 bases, the J end lost 2 bases, and 15 bases lay between the germline ends. Germline V gene lookup returns CDR1 SNHLY and CDR2 FYNNEI. The chain's CDR3 is CANQDRRPYNEQFF. CDR3 sequence (DNA): TGTGCCAACCAAGACAGGCGCCCCTACAATGAGCAGTTCTTC. The full variable domain, rest sourced from reference TRBV2 and TRBJ2-1, is EPEVTQTPSHQVTQMGQEVILRCVPISNHLYFYWYRQILGQKVEFLVSFYNNEISEKSEIFDDQFSVERPDGSNFTLKIRSTKLEDSAMYFCANQDRRPYNEQFFGPGTRLTVL.

This rearrangement joins TRBV7-2 to TRBJ1-6; possibly TRBD1 for D (6 bases). CDR1 and CDR2 (germline): SGHTA, FQGNSA. Between the trimmed V and J ends, which lost 2 bases and 9 bases, there was a span of 14 bases. The CDR3 runs 15 residues. This chain's CDR3 is CASSLPGAPSSPLHF. The DNA for the CDR3 is TGTGCCAGCAGCTTACCAGGGGCCCCGAGTTCACCCCTCCACTTT.